Shown below are 7 T cell receptor beta chains from a single sample sequenced in a study of cytomegalovirus exposure and HLA in healthy donors. Primers included in the PCR were 60 Vbeta and 13 Jbeta primers. Sequenced by immunoSEQ multiplex PCR; TCRdb stores in-frame clones only, minus some. The profile shows 150,000 to 200,000 clones, 70% to 80% of them singletons. Specimen: PBMCs. The source of these receptors is a male donor in good health and CMV-seronegative.

In this sample, this clone turned up a few times. This chain uses TRBV5-6 with TRBJ2-5, with 9 bases that match TRBD1. The length of the CDR3 is 14 residues. Germline assignment: CDR1 SGHDT and CDR2 YYEEEE. V dropped 2 bases and J dropped 5; count of bases not matched to a gene: 4. The CDR3 reads CASSFWDRVETQYF. As DNA, the CDR3 is TGTGCCAGCAGCTTTTGGGACAGGGTCGAGACCCAGTACTTC.

The chain employs TRBV5-8 and TRBJ1-1; D uncertain. The CDR3 extends over 12 amino acids. Per the germline V gene, CDR1 is SGHTS and CDR2 is YDEGEE. Trimming stripped 0 bases from V and 5 bases from J, with 5 bases between. The CDR3 is CASSLGSTEAFF. The CDR3 region has the DNA TGTGCCAGCAGCTTGGGGAGTACTGAAGCTTTCTTT. Full variable domain (remainder filled in from reference TRBV5-8 and TRBJ1-1): EAGVTQSPTHLIKTRGQQATLRCSPISGHTSVYWYQQALGLGLQFLLWYDEGEERNRGNFPPRFSGRQFPNYSSELNVNALELEDSALYLCASSLGSTEAFFGQGTRLTVV.

This clone showed up just once. This rearrangement joins TRBV4-3 to TRBJ1-2, with 10 positions matching TRBD1. The CDR3 extends over 17 amino acids. The germline CDR1 and CDR2 sequences are LGHNA and YSLEER. J lost 6 bases, V lost 4 bases, and 14 bases had no gene match. CDR3 residues: CASSPSRDRGGWNGYTF. CDR3 bases: TGCGCCAGCAGCCCGTCCCGGGACAGGGGCGGATGGAATGGCTACACCTTC.

V and J are TRBV19 and TRBJ2-2, with TRBD2 identical over 14 bases. The CDR3 length is 17 residues. Per germline, CDR1 LNHDA and CDR2 SQIVND (reference sequence). Losses at the gene ends were 5 bases for V and 2 bases for J; bases not matched to a gene: 4. Here the CDR3 DNA reads TGTGCCAGTAGTGGACTAGCGGGAGGCCTTAACACCGGGGAGCTGTTTTTT. It is translated as CASSGLAGGLNTGELFF.

The V call is TRBV6-1, the J call TRBJ1-2; D is unresolved. The germline gives CDR1 MNHNS, CDR2 SASEGT. This CDR3 is built from 11 residues. Between the trimmed V and J ends, which lost 1 base and 8 bases, there was a span of 5 bases. The CDR3 region is CASSEDLGYTF. The CDR3 DNA sequence: TGTGCCAGCAGTGAAGACCTAGGCTACACCTTC.

This clone was detected only once. The V call is TRBV19, the J call TRBJ2-7, with 10 bases matching TRBD2. Per the germline V gene, CDR1 is LNHDA and CDR2 is SQIVND (reference sequence). Trimming at V came to 3 bases and at J to 0 bases, leaving 2 bases not matched to a gene. The CDR3 has 15 residues. The CDR3 loop reads CASSIGLAASYEQYF. DNA for the CDR3: TGTGCCAGTAGTATTGGACTAGCGGCCTCCTACGAGCAGTACTTC.

The chain carries TRBV6-5 and TRBJ1-1; 8 bases are shared with TRBD1. Trimming at V came to 5 bases and at J to 8 bases, leaving 10 bases not matched to a gene. CDR1 and CDR2 from the germline V gene are MNHEY and SVGAGI. The CDR3 has 14 amino acids. The CDR3 coding sequence is TGTGCCAGCAGTCCCCGGACAGGGTCAGGGGAAGCTTTCTTT. Translation: CASSPRTGSGEAFF.